Listed below are T cell receptor beta chains from one sample, sequenced in a study of CD8 T cells in Susac syndrome. TCRdb re-called the immunoSEQ multiplex PCR reads through MiXCR, storing one row per CDR3 protein. The profile shows approximately 200,000 distinct CDR3 sequences, approximately 94% of them singletons. Sequencing input: CD4+ T cells from PBMCs. The receptors come from a human donor with multiple sclerosis. Both conserved end residues are part of each CDR3. D genes are given only for firm matches. The size field is filled for only some rows; it gives once, few, many or a size class.

TRBV20-1	TRBD2	NA	TRBJ2-3	CSARTVGLAGRTDTQYF	TGCAGTGCTAGGACGGTTGGGCTAGCGGGGCGCACAGATACGCAGTATTTT
TRBV12-3/TRBV12-4	NA	NA	TRBJ1-5	CASTLSGSNQPQHF	TGTGCCAGCACCCTATCAGGTAGCAATCAGCCCCAGCATTTT
TRBV9	TRBD1	NA	TRBJ2-7	CASSAGQGWFGEQYF	TGTGCCAGCAGCGCCGGACAGGGGTGGTTTGGCGAGCAGTACTTC
TRBV3-1	NA	NA	TRBJ1-4	CASSQGWGEKLFF	TGTGCCAGCAGCCAAGGGTGGGGGGAAAAACTGTTTTTT
TRBV5-6	NA	NA	TRBJ2-1	CASSGDSTSSYNEQFF	TGTGCCAGCAGCGGGGACTCTACGAGCTCCTACAATGAGCAGTTCTTC
TRBV30	NA	NA	TRBJ2-7	CAWSGGHYEQYF	TGTGCCTGGAGCGGGGGACATTACGAGCAGTACTTC
TRBV4-1	NA	NA	TRBJ1-5	CASSQSPTSGAVSNQPQHF	TGCGCCAGCAGCCAGTCCCCCACCTCAGGGGCGGTTAGCAATCAGCCCCAGCATTTT
TRBV29-1	NA	NA	TRBJ1-1	CSVEGQGWTEAFF	TGCAGCGTTGAAGGGCAGGGATGGACTGAAGCTTTCTTT
TRBV29-1	TRBD2	NA	TRBJ2-3	CSVEGVRAGGLGPDTQYF	TGCAGCGTTGAAGGTGTGAGAGCGGGGGGTTTAGGCCCAGATACGCAGTATTTT
TRBV6-5	NA	once	TRBJ2-7	CASTGQGEQYF	TGTGCCAGTACGGGCCAGGGCGAGCAGTACTTC
TRBV29-1	TRBD1	NA	TRBJ2-3	CSVRTGGRDTQYF	TGCAGCGTGAGGACAGGGGGGAGAGATACGCAGTATTTT
TRBV20-1	NA	NA	TRBJ2-3	CSAPGGRGQLLDTQYF	TGCAGTGCTCCGGGGGGCAGGGGCCAATTATTGGATACGCAGTATTTT